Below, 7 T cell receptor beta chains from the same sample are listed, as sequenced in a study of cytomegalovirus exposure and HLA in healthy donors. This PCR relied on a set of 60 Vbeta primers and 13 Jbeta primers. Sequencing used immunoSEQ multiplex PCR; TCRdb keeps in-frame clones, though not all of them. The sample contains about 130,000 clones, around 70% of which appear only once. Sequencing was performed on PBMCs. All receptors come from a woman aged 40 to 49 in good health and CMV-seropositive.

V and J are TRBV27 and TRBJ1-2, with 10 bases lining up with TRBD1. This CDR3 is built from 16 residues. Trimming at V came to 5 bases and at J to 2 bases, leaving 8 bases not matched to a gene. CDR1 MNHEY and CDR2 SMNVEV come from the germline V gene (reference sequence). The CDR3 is CASSLRDRGDNYGYTF. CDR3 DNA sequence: TGTGCCAGCAGTCTCCGGGACAGGGGAGACAACTATGGCTACACCTTC.

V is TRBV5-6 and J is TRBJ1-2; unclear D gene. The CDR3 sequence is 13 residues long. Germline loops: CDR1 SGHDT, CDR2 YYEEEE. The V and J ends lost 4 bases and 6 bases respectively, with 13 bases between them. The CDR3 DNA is TGTGCCAGCAGCCAGAGGGTAAGGGATGGCTACACCTTC. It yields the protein CASSQRVRDGYTF.

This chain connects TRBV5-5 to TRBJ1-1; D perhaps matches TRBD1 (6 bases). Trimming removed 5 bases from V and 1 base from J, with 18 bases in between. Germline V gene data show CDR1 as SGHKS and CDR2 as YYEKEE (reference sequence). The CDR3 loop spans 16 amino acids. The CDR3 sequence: CASRVGASRGNTEAFF. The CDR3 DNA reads TGTGCCAGCAGGGTAGGGGCCTCCAGGGGGAACACTGAAGCTTTCTTT.

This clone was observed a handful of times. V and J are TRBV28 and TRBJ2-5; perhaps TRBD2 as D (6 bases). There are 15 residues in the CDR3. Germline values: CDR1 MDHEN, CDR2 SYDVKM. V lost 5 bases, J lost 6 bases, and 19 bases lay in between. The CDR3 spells CASSPTRRVGKTQYF. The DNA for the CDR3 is TGTGCCAGCAGTCCCACCAGGAGGGTCGGAAAGACCCAGTACTTC. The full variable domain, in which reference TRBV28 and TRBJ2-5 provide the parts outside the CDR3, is DVKVTQSSRYLVKRTGEKVFLECVQDMDHENMFWYRQDPGLGLRLIYFSYDVKMKEKGDIPEGYSVSREKKERFSLILESASTNQTSMYLCASSPTRRVGKTQYFGPGTRLLVL.

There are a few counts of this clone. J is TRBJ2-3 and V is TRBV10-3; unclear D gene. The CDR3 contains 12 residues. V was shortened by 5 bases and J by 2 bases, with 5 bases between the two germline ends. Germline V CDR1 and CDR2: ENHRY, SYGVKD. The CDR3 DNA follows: TGTGCCATCAGTCGGTCCACAGATACGCAGTATTTT. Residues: CAISRSTDTQYF.

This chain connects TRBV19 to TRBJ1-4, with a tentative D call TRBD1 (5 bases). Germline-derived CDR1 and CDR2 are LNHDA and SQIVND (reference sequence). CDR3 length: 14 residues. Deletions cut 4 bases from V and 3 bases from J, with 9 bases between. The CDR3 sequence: CASSRQSANEKLFF. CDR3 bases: TGTGCCAGTAGTAGACAGTCGGCTAATGAAAAACTGTTTTTT.

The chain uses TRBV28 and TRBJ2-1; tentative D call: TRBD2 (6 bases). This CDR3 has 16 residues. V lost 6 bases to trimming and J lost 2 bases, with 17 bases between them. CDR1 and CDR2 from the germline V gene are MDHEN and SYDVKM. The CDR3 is CASSAPLATAYNEQFF. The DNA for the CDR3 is TGTGCCAGCAGCGCACCACTAGCTACAGCCTACAATGAGCAGTTCTTC.